Shown below are 19 T cell receptor beta chains from a single sample sequenced in a study of blood T cell repertoires in COVID-19. TCRdb keeps only in-frame clones here, not all; method: immunoSEQ multiplex PCR. Of approximately 250,000 clones listed, approximately 82% are singletons. Specimen: peripheral blood. These receptors were taken from a man in his forties who had recovered from COVID-19.

This clone was seen only a few times. The chain carries TRBV25-1 and TRBJ2-7, with TRBD1 as a possible D gene (6 bases). V gave up 4 bases and J gave up 7 bases, with 23 bases separating them. This CDR3 has 16 residues. The germline V gene has CDR1 MGHDK and CDR2 SYGVNS. The CDR3 region is CASSGPAGTTFIEQYF. The DNA of the CDR3 is TGTGCCAGCAGTGGACCCGCCGGGACAACGTTTATTGAGCAGTACTTC.

V is TRBV6-5 and J is TRBJ1-6; D gene uncertain. The germline CDR1 and CDR2 sequences are MNHEY and SVGAGI. V lost 2 bases and J lost 7, with 15 bases in between. The CDR3 loop spans 16 amino acids. The CDR3, as DNA: TGTGCCAGCAGTTACAGCATCCCCGCCCCGAATTCACCCCTCCACTTT. It encodes CASSYSIPAPNSPLHF.

The chain is built from TRBV19 and TRBJ2-7; D may be TRBD2 (5 bases). The CDR3 loop spans 14 amino acids. Germline CDR1 reads LNHDA; CDR2 reads SQIVND (reference sequence). V lost 3 bases and J 7 bases, leaving 16 bases between the germline ends. CDR3 in DNA: TGTGCCAGTAGTATCACCGACTACACCCGGGAGCAGTACTTC. This sequence encodes CASSITDYTREQYF.

The chain links TRBV30 to TRBJ1-4, with 12 bases that match TRBD1. The J segment lost 7 bases and the V segment lost 3 bases, leaving 9 bases of the junction unmatched. CDR1 and CDR2 from the germline V gene are GTSNPN and SVGIG (reference sequence). The CDR3 has 16 residues. The CDR3 sequence: CAWSGGTGGIGEKLFF. The CDR3 nucleotides are TGTGCCTGGAGCGGAGGGACAGGGGGCATTGGTGAAAAACTGTTTTTT.

CDR3 loop: CASSVGQVSYEQYF. The DNA for the CDR3 is TGCGCCAGCAGCGTGGGACAGGTGTCCTACGAGCAGTACTTC. The genes are TRBV5-1 and TRBJ2-7; 8 bases align to TRBD1. Germline loops: CDR1 SGHRS, CDR2 YFSETQ. CDR3 length equals 14 residues. The ends lost 4 bases at V and 1 base at J; junction bases unmatched: 4.

The chain links TRBV12-3 or TRBV12-4 to TRBJ2-7, with D perhaps TRBD2 (5 bases). This CDR3 has 12 residues. Trimming took 5 bases from V and 3 from J, leaving 8 bases between them. CDR3 sequence reads: CASSTTSYEQYF. The CDR3 bases are TGTGCCAGCAGTACTACTAGCTACGAGCAGTACTTC.

This clone was found a few times. The chain combines TRBV7-9 with TRBJ1-2; D gene unclear. The germline gives CDR1 SEHNR, CDR2 FQNEAQ (reference sequence). The CDR3 covers 12 residues. Trimming removed 2 bases from V and 3 bases from J, with 4 bases in between. CDR3 region: CASSLSDYGYTF. CDR3 nucleotide sequence: TGTGCCAGCAGCTTATCGGACTATGGCTACACCTTC.

V is TRBV9 and J is TRBJ1-3; TRBD1 matches 9 bases. CDR1 SGDLS and CDR2 YYNGEE come from the germline V gene. J lost 1 base, V lost 7 bases, and 3 bases had no gene match. The CDR3 has 14 amino acids. DNA for the CDR3: TGTGCCAGCGGGGACAGGGCGTCTGGAAACACCATATATTTT. It yields the protein CASGDRASGNTIYF.

V gene TRBV4-1 combines with J gene TRBJ2-1; 12 positions match TRBD2. The CDR3 totals 19 residues. Unmatched junction bases numbered 7, after V lost 1 base and J lost 0 bases. Germline V CDR1 and CDR2: MGHRA, YSYEKL. CDR3 residues: CASSQVPGLAGRSYNEQFF. In DNA, the CDR3 is TGCGCCAGCAGCCAAGTGCCGGGACTAGCGGGCCGCTCCTACAATGAGCAGTTCTTC.

CDR3 in DNA: TGCGCCAGCTCCGGGGGGCCTAACACAGATACGCAGTATTTT. As protein: CASSGGPNTDTQYF. The chain recombines TRBV10-1 with TRBJ2-3; perhaps TRBD2 as D (7 bases). With 8 bases removed from V and 2 bases from J, the gap between germline ends came to 14 bases. Germline V gene data show CDR1 as WNHNN and CDR2 as SYGVQD (reference sequence). This CDR3 contains 14 residues.

The CDR3 protein is CASSATWDRGNYGYTF. CDR3 nucleotide sequence: TGTGCCAGCAGCGCGACCTGGGACAGGGGGAACTATGGCTACACCTTC. The chain uses TRBV7-9 and TRBJ1-2; 11 nucleotides agree with TRBD1. The junction had 7 bases not matched to a gene; V was cut back by 5 bases and J by 2 bases. This CDR3 has 16 residues. The germline CDR1 and CDR2 sequences are SEHNR and FQNEAQ (reference sequence).

The chain uses TRBV25-1 and TRBJ2-6; perhaps TRBD2 as D (5 bases). The CDR3 covers 15 residues. Trimming pared 2 bases from V and 4 bases from J, leaving 9 bases between. Per the germline V gene, CDR1 is MGHDK and CDR2 is SYGVNS. DNA for the CDR3: TGTGCCAGCAGTGAACCCGGGGTCGGGGCCAACGTCCTGACTTTC. As protein: CASSEPGVGANVLTF. The full variable domain, in which reference TRBV25-1 and TRBJ2-6 provide the parts outside the CDR3, is EADIYQTPRYLVIGTGKKITLECSQTMGHDKMYWYQQDPGMELHLIHYSYGVNSTEKGDLSSESTVSRIRTEHFPLTLESARPSHTSQYLCASSEPGVGANVLTFGAGSRLTVL.

J is TRBJ2-7 and V is TRBV10-3, with 11 bases identical to TRBD1. CDR1 is ENHRY, CDR2 SYGVKD, per germline. The CDR3 totals 15 residues. Trimming removed 8 bases from V and 2 bases from J; junction bases left unmatched: 8. The CDR3 loop reads CAIGGDRGATYEQYF. CDR3 DNA sequence: TGTGCCATCGGAGGGGACAGGGGGGCCACCTACGAGCAGTACTTC.

The chain combines TRBV7-2 with TRBJ2-7; TRBD2 is a possible D gene (6 bases). CDR3 length: 16 residues. V shed 0 bases and J shed 3 bases, with 15 bases lying between them. Germline CDR1 SGHTA, CDR2 FQGNSA. The CDR3 region is CASSLAGGPDRYEQYF. DNA of the CDR3: TGTGCCAGCAGCTTAGCGGGAGGCCCTGATCGCTACGAGCAGTACTTC.

The chain combines TRBV27 with TRBJ2-3; tentative D call: TRBD2 (5 bases). CDR3 length: 14 amino acids. Trimming shortened V by 1 base and J by 6 bases, and 11 bases separated the two germline ends. The germline CDR1 and CDR2 sequences are MNHEY and SMNVEV (reference sequence). CDR3 residues: CASSLYEGSDTQYF. The CDR3 region has the DNA TGTGCCAGCAGTTTATACGAGGGTTCCGATACGCAGTATTTT.

The J gene is TRBJ2-7, the V gene TRBV29-1; 11 nucleotides match TRBD2. Trimming cost V 4 bases and J 4 bases; bases outside gene matches: 27. Germline V gene sequence: CDR1 SQVTM, CDR2 ANQGSEA. The CDR3 is 21 amino acids. The chain's CDR3 is CSVVRDIRGLADPVDTYEQYF. The CDR3 nucleotides are TGCAGCGTTGTCCGGGACATTAGGGGACTAGCGGACCCGGTGGATACTTACGAGCAGTACTTC.

The rearrangement links TRBV18 to TRBJ1-1; a weak D match, TRBD1 (6 bases). CDR1 is KGHSH, CDR2 LQKENI, per germline. V was clipped by 6 bases and J by 1 base, with 18 bases between them. The length of the CDR3 is 16 residues. Written as DNA, the CDR3 is TGTGCCAGCTCGCCGCGCCCCCGGGGGGCGAACACTGAAGCTTTCTTT. Encoded protein: CASSPRPRGANTEAFF.

The chain links TRBV6-2 or TRBV6-3 to TRBJ2-1, with TRBD2 matching 8 bases. The CDR3 has 17 amino acids. The germline V gene has CDR1 MNHEY and CDR2 SVGEGT. Unmatched junction bases numbered 13, after V lost 2 bases and J lost 7 bases. The CDR3 DNA is TGTGCCAGCAGTTACCCCATTGGCGGGAGGTTCGAGAATGAGCAGTTCTTC. Translated: CASSYPIGGRFENEQFF.

About this clone: A junction boundary mismatches the germline segment, possibly from a read error. CDR3 amino acids: CASSLKLAGDLEETQYF. CDR3 DNA sequence: TGTGCTAGCAGCTTAAAGCTAGCGGGGGACTTAGAAGAGACCCAGTACTTC. J is TRBJ2-5 and V is TRBV7-7, with 10 positions matching TRBD2. Germline V gene sequence: CDR1 SSHAT, CDR2 FNYEAQ (reference sequence). The CDR3 sequence is 17 residues long.